The 3 T cell receptor beta chains below all came from one sample that was sequenced in a study of long-term antiretroviral therapy in people with HIV. At survey level, the immunoSEQ assay was run in its v3.0 version. The protocol was immunoSEQ multiplex PCR, while the TCRdb copy is restricted to in-frame clones and leaves out a portion. The data show around 27,000 clones, about four fifths seen once. Specimen: unsorted PBMCs, collected 1.1 years before starting antiretroviral therapy. The receptor set was obtained from a woman in her 30s with HIV.

This sequence joins TRBV9 and TRBJ1-5; tentative D call: TRBD1 (6 bases). Germline CDR1 SGDLS, CDR2 YYNGEE. CDR3 length: 16 amino acids. The V end was cut by 3 bases, the J end by 0 bases, with 13 bases between. The CDR3 sequence: CASSGGGIHSNQPQHF. CDR3 DNA: TGTGCCAGCAGCGGAGGGGGTATCCATAGCAATCAGCCCCAGCATTTT.

The chain links TRBV6-6 to TRBJ2-2; D uncertain. The CDR3 totals 12 residues. The V end was cut by 6 bases, the J end by 1 base, with 3 bases between. From germline, CDR1 is MNHNY and CDR2 SVGAGI (reference sequence). CDR3 coding DNA: TGTGCCAGCAGCGGGAACACCGGGGAGCTGTTTTTT. Encoded protein: CASSGNTGELFF.

The rearrangement uses TRBV10-3 and TRBJ1-2; D gene ambiguous. Germline V gene data show CDR1 as ENHRY and CDR2 as SYGVKD. This CDR3 has 14 amino acids. V was trimmed by 7 bases and J by 3 bases, leaving 15 bases between them. CDR3 DNA sequence: TGTGCCATCACCTTCGGCAGGTCGGACTATGGCTACACCTTC. It specifies CAITFGRSDYGYTF.